Listed here are 32 T cell receptor beta chains from one sample, sequenced in a study of regulatory T cells in long-lasting Graves disease (dated by TCRdb to the early 2020s). The protocol used for the library was multiplex PCR. These reads were obtained on an Illumina HiSeq 4000. iRepertoire HTBI primers and Arm-PCR amplification of CDR3 regions were used to construct TCR beta libraries. TCRdb ran its own pipeline on the public reads, namely fastp trimming at Q25 and MiXCR clone calling, and kept in-frame beta chains. One record per CDR3 amino acid sequence lists the most common genes and DNA. The sample includes about 350,000 distinct CDR3 sequences, with 15% to 20% observed a single time. The ten largest account for just over 20% of the sample. Explained via the paper, the time point label denotes: newly diagnosed GD, antithyroid drugs for less than 3 months. For both TCR sequencing and RNA sequencing, RNA was extracted from PBMCs using TRIzol.

The sample was also linked to a second study, of T cells in Graves' hyperthyroidism and ophthalmopathy.

The sequencing used peripheral blood mononuclear cells (PBMCs), collected at new diagnosis, from a patient treated with antithyroid drugs. These receptors were taken from a woman under 30 with Graves disease. Donor details come from another sample of the same person, matched by shared clones.

To note about this clonotype: One junction end does not reproduce the germline sequence, and a read error may be involved. The chain couples TRBV13 to TRBJ2-7; 11 bases align to TRBD2. There are 15 residues in the CDR3. Germline V gene sequence: CDR1 PRHDT, CDR2 FYEKMQ (reference sequence). CDR3 loop: CASSQGTSGFYEQYF. CDR3 DNA: TGCGCCAGCAGCCAAGGGACTAGCGGATTCTACGAGCAGTACTTC.

A note on this clonotype: This probably arose from a read error, given a far larger clone one base away. The J gene is TRBJ2-1, the V gene TRBV7-8; D not certain. Matching the DNA end better, TRBJ2-5 makes the J call doubtful. Germline lookup yields CDR1 SGHVS and CDR2 FQNEAQ. This CDR3 comprises 13 residues. As DNA, the CDR3 is TGTGCCAGCAACTTAGGATCCAGGGAGACCCAGTACTTC. Amino acid sequence: CASNLGSRETQYF.

The sample holds many counts of this clonotype. The V gene is TRBV18, the J gene TRBJ2-3, with D tentatively TRBD1 (5 bases). The CDR3 extends over 16 amino acids. V dropped 6 bases and J dropped 0 bases, with 16 bases sitting between them. Germline-derived CDR1 and CDR2 are KGHSH and LQKENI. The DNA for the CDR3 is TGTGCCAGCTCCCCCAAGACAGTTACTAGCACAGATACGCAGTATTTT. Translating it yields CASSPKTVTSTDTQYF.

The rearrangement uses TRBV29-1 and TRBJ2-3; the match to TRBD2 covers 14 bases. This CDR3 contains 16 residues. V was pared by 5 bases and J by 6 bases, with 10 bases of the junction left unmatched. The germline CDR1 and CDR2 sequences are SQVTM and ANQGSEA. CDR3 region: CSVPSTSGGAMDTQYF. CDR3 bases: TGCAGCGTTCCCTCGACTAGCGGGGGGGCGATGGATACGCAGTATTTT.

Details on this clonotype: A read error may explain this, as a much larger clone is one base away. This chain joins TRBV6-4 and TRBJ1-5; 8 bases are shared with TRBD1. This CDR3 comprises 15 residues. Germline CDR1 MRHNA, CDR2 SNTAGT. CDR3: CVSSYVTGGHQPQHF. Written as DNA, the CDR3 is TGTGTCAGCAGTTATGTTACAGGGGGACATCAGCCCCAGCATTTT.

This clonotype was observed at least ten times. This chain joins TRBV3-1 and TRBJ2-5; 13 nucleotides line up with TRBD2. Germline V gives CDR1 LGHDT, CDR2 YNNKEL (reference sequence). The CDR3 is made up of 19 amino acids. J gave up 1 base and V 1 base, and 9 bases lay outside the gene matches. Written as DNA, the CDR3 is TGTGCCAGCAGCCAAGTCGGTGGACTAGCGGGAGCCTTCCAAGAGACCCAGTACTTC. Translated, it gives CASSQVGGLAGAFQETQYF.

This clonotype was counted at least ten times. This chain joins TRBV20-1 and TRBJ2-1; D may be TRBD1 or TRBD2 (6 bases each). The V end was cut by 3 bases, the J end by 3 bases, with 18 bases between. Germline values: CDR1 DFQATT, CDR2 SNEGSKA (reference sequence). The length of the CDR3 is 16 residues. The CDR3 sequence is CSARATGTSNYNEQFF. CDR3 sequence (DNA): TGCAGTGCTAGGGCAACAGGGACTTCGAACTACAATGAGCAGTTCTTC.

This clonotype was counted ten times or more. The V and J genes are TRBV3-1 and TRBJ1-2; D call uncertain. The V gene lost 4 bases and the J gene lost 5 bases, with 8 bases spanning the gap. CDR1 is LGHDT and CDR2 is YNNKEL in the germline V gene (reference sequence). The CDR3 is made up of 12 amino acids. Here the CDR3 reads CASSPSEYGYTF. CDR3 nucleotides: TGTGCCAGCAGCCCCAGCGAGTATGGCTACACCTTC.

This chain joins TRBV19 and TRBJ2-3; 9 bases line up with TRBD2. Per the germline V gene, CDR1 is LNHDA and CDR2 is SQIVND (reference sequence). V lost 5 bases to trimming and J lost 4 bases; unmatched junction nucleotides: 10. This CDR3 has 16 amino acids. CDR3 amino acids: CASSSLLRGGPDTQYF. The CDR3, as DNA: TGTGCCAGTAGTTCCTTGTTGCGGGGGGGCCCAGATACGCAGTATTTT.

This clonotype showed up many times. The junction departs from the called germline gene at one end, perhaps through a read error. The rearrangement uses TRBV18 and TRBJ2-7; TRBD1 matches 7 bases. CDR1 KGHSH and CDR2 LQKENI come from the germline V gene. CDR3 size: 14 residues. The CDR3 loop is CASSPQGNSYEQYF. CDR3 DNA: TGTGCCAGCTCGCCACAGGGGAACTCCTACGAGCAGTACTTC.

The rearrangement uses TRBV4-2 and TRBJ2-2; 8 bases map to TRBD2. CDR3 length equals 16 residues. Trimming took 0 bases from V and 5 from J; bases not matched to a gene: 5. The germline V gene encodes CDR1 LGHNA and CDR2 YNFKEQ. Written as DNA, the CDR3 is TGTGCCAGCAGCCAAGATTCGGGAGGGGGAACCGGGGAGCTGTTTTTT. The encoded protein is CASSQDSGGGTGELFF.

The chain employs TRBV3-1 and TRBJ2-7; possible D gene TRBD1, 6 bases. The CDR3 totals 13 residues. Germline V CDR1 and CDR2: LGHDT, YNNKEL (reference sequence). Deletions cut 5 bases from V and 3 bases from J, with 11 bases between. In DNA form, the CDR3 reads TGTGCCAGCAGCTTACAGACAGGCTACGAGCAGTACTTC. Its protein product is CASSLQTGYEQYF.

In this sample, this clonotype turned up many times. The CDR3 sequence is CASTAPKEFNYGYTF. CDR3 DNA: TGTGCCAGCACCGCGCCAAAGGAGTTCAACTATGGCTACACCTTC. The chain is built from TRBV28 and TRBJ1-2, with D unresolved. Germline CDR1 MDHEN, CDR2 SYDVKM. With 7 bases removed from V and 2 bases from J, the gap between germline ends came to 17 bases. The length of the CDR3 is 15 residues.

This clonotype was found a few times. This chain joins TRBV18 and TRBJ2-1; 8 bases match TRBD1. Germline CDR1 reads KGHSH; CDR2 reads LQKENI. CDR3 length: 14 residues. With 2 bases clipped from V and 8 bases from J, the junction kept 5 bases outside the gene matches. The CDR3 reads CASSPAQGAHEQFF. The CDR3 region has the DNA TGTGCCAGCTCACCAGCTCAGGGGGCACATGAGCAGTTCTTC.

The J gene is TRBJ1-3, the V gene TRBV20-1; D call uncertain. The CDR3 is made up of 13 amino acids. Germline values: CDR1 DFQATT, CDR2 SNEGSKA (reference sequence). With 6 bases removed from V and 0 bases from J, the gap between germline ends came to 9 bases. The CDR3 reads CSAVTDSGNTIYF. CDR3 coding DNA: TGCAGTGCCGTCACGGACTCTGGAAACACCATATATTTT.

The CDR3 DNA follows: TGCAGTGCCATCAGGGTCGTGCATGGCTACACCTTC. Translated, it gives CSAIRVVHGYTF. This chain connects TRBV20-1 to TRBJ1-2; D might be TRBD1 (5 bases). Germline CDR1 reads DFQATT; CDR2 reads SNEGSKA (reference sequence). There are 12 residues in the CDR3. The V end lost 6 bases, the J end lost 6 bases, and 14 bases lay between the germline ends.

There are many counts of this clonotype. The rearrangement joins TRBV28 to TRBJ2-7; perhaps TRBD2 as D (6 bases). The CDR3 spans 14 residues. V was pared by 3 bases and J by 0 bases, with 9 bases between. CDR1 and CDR2 from the germline V gene are MDHEN and SYDVKM. CDR3 loop: CASSFLTSSYEQYF. Here the CDR3 DNA reads TGTGCCAGCAGTTTTTTGACTAGCTCCTACGAGCAGTACTTC.

V is TRBV9 and J is TRBJ2-3; the D is unclear. Germline-derived CDR1 and CDR2 are SGDLS and YYNGEE. Trimming took off 4 bases at V and 6 bases at J, with 15 bases between the two ends. The CDR3 contains 14 residues. CDR3 amino acids: CASSPRPGPDTQYF. CDR3 DNA sequence: TGTGCCAGCAGCCCACGGCCCGGCCCGGATACGCAGTATTTT.

The table lists this clonotype with a few counts. The genes are TRBV5-1 and TRBJ1-3; D is possibly TRBD1 (5 bases). The germline V gene has CDR1 SGHRS and CDR2 YFSETQ. Deletions cut 4 bases from V and 4 bases from J, with 15 bases between. This CDR3 is 15 amino acids long. The CDR3 DNA reads TGCGCCAGCAGCGCGACCGGGACGTACGGAAACACCATATATTTT. Amino acid sequence: CASSATGTYGNTIYF.

The table lists this clonotype with many counts. The CDR3 here is CASSLVWSGGTDTQYF. CDR3 in DNA: TGTGCCAGCAGTTTAGTGTGGAGCGGTGGCACAGATACGCAGTATTTT. The chain combines TRBV28 with TRBJ2-3; D is possibly TRBD2 (5 bases). CDR3 length: 16 residues. Germline V gene sequence: CDR1 MDHEN, CDR2 SYDVKM. V gave up 2 bases and J gave up 1 base, with 13 bases separating them.

The rearrangement links TRBV28 to TRBJ1-2; D unresolved. V dropped 4 bases and J dropped 2 bases, with 14 bases sitting between them. The CDR3 consists of 15 residues. Germline V CDR1 and CDR2: MDHEN, SYDVKM. Here the CDR3 DNA reads TGTGCCAGCAGTTCCCGTATGGTACACAACTATGGCTACACCTTC. Translated, it gives CASSSRMVHNYGYTF.

The V and J genes are TRBV4-1 and TRBJ2-7, with 12 positions matching TRBD2. V gave up 4 bases and J gave up 5 bases; unmatched junction bases: 21. The V gene's germline CDR1 is MGHRA and CDR2 YSYEKL. CDR3 size: 20 residues. The CDR3 sequence: CASSPHSRLAGGRAKDEQYF. DNA of the CDR3: TGCGCCAGCAGCCCCCACTCCAGGCTAGCGGGAGGGCGAGCTAAGGACGAGCAGTACTTC.

Many counts were recorded for this clonotype. This chain joins TRBV7-9 and TRBJ2-3, with D unclear. The CDR3 has 13 amino acids. V was pared by 8 bases and J by 0 bases, with 9 bases between. Germline V gene data show CDR1 as SEHNR and CDR2 as FQNEAQ (reference sequence). CDR3 sequence reads: CASVGSSTDTQYF. CDR3 in DNA: TGTGCCAGCGTGGGGTCTAGCACAGATACGCAGTATTTT.

Many counts were recorded for this clonotype. The J gene is TRBJ1-4, the V gene TRBV6-2 or TRBV6-3; the match to TRBD1 covers 7 bases. CDR1 is MNHEY and CDR2 is SVGEGT in the germline V gene. The V and J ends lost 2 bases and 6 bases, in that order; junction bases with no gene match: 3. The CDR3 sequence is 14 residues long. CDR3 in DNA: TGTGCCAGCAGTTACGCGACAGGGTATGAAAAACTGTTTTTT. This sequence encodes CASSYATGYEKLFF.

This clonotype was detected many times. The V gene is TRBV28, the J gene TRBJ1-5; D might be TRBD1 (5 bases). Trimming cost V 6 bases and J 1 base, with 13 bases left between them. Germline CDR1 and CDR2: MDHEN and SYDVKM. The CDR3 totals 15 residues. The CDR3 region is CASRIRGVSNQPQHF. The CDR3 DNA is TGTGCCAGCAGGATCCGAGGGGTCAGCAATCAGCCCCAGCATTTT.

The rearrangement links TRBV20-1 to TRBJ2-6, with D possibly TRBD1 on 6 matching bases. Deletions cut 3 bases from V and 2 bases from J, with 35 bases between. The germline V gene encodes CDR1 DFQATT and CDR2 SNEGSKA (reference sequence). The CDR3 totals 23 residues. CDR3 coding DNA: TGCAGTGCTAGGAGGACTGTTCGGGACCCGGGACAACACAAACTAGCTGGGGCCAACGTCCTGACTTTC. Amino acid sequence: CSARRTVRDPGQHKLAGANVLTF.

This clonotype has at least ten counts. The V call is TRBV6-1, the J call TRBJ2-7; D possibly corresponds to TRBD2 (7 bases). Trimming took off 3 bases at V and 4 bases at J, with 19 bases between the two ends. In germline, CDR1 is MNHNS, CDR2 SASEGT. The length of the CDR3 is 16 residues. CDR3 in amino acids: CASSDQWAGEGYEQYF. In DNA, the CDR3 is TGTGCCAGCAGTGACCAGTGGGCAGGGGAGGGATACGAGCAGTACTTC.

This chain links TRBV9 with TRBJ2-1, with D hard to call. The length of the CDR3 is 13 residues. The V end was cut by 2 bases, the J end by 8 bases, with 11 bases between. CDR1 is SGDLS and CDR2 is YYNGEE in the germline V gene. The CDR3 loop reads CASSVAFFDEQFF. The CDR3 DNA sequence: TGTGCCAGCAGCGTGGCCTTTTTCGATGAGCAGTTCTTC.

This clonotype was counted at least ten times. This CDR3 reads CASSPGANTEAFF. The CDR3, as DNA: TGTGCCAGCAGCCCTGGGGCGAACACTGAAGCTTTCTTT. This chain joins TRBV7-3 and TRBJ1-1; a possible D gene is TRBD1 (5 bases). The CDR3 consists of 13 residues. Trimming removed 5 bases at V and 1 base at J, with 8 bases between. Germline-derived CDR1 and CDR2 are SGHTA and FQGTGA.

This clonotype was detected many times. The rearrangement links TRBV2 to TRBJ2-7, with D possibly being TRBD1 (6 bases). CDR3 length equals 12 residues. V lost 9 bases and J lost 4, with 13 bases in between. Germline V lookup: CDR1 SNHLY, CDR2 FYNNEI. This CDR3 reads CARRPDSYEQYF. CDR3 sequence (DNA): TGTGCCAGAAGGCCGGACAGTTACGAGCAGTACTTC.

The table lists this clonotype with many counts. The chain links TRBV11-3 to TRBJ2-1, with D possibly being TRBD2 (6 bases). The CDR3 is 14 amino acids. Between the trimmed V and J ends, which lost 5 bases and 5 bases, there was a span of 13 bases. Germline V lookup: CDR1 SGHNT, CDR2 YENEEA. CDR3 in DNA: TGTGCCAGCAGCCCCGGGGGTACTAACAATGAGCAGTTCTTC. Its protein product is CASSPGGTNNEQFF.

In this sample, this clonotype turned up many times. The chain has TRBV28 and TRBJ2-7; D is unresolved. Germline loops: CDR1 MDHEN, CDR2 SYDVKM. V lost 2 bases and J lost 4, with 15 bases in between. The CDR3 runs 15 residues. The CDR3 DNA reads as TGTGCCAGCAGTTTAATCCAGGCTATATCGTACGAGCAGTACTTC. This gives the protein CASSLIQAISYEQYF.